These 17 T cell receptor beta chains were sequenced from one sample in a study of beta chain features in type 1 diabetes. All of the isolated RNA was reverse transcribed, so expressed TCRB transcripts were sequenced. TCRdb's table, derived via immunoSEQ multiplex PCR, lists solely in-frame clones and lacks some. The sample records 680,000 or so clones, about an eighth being singletons. These receptors are not linked to any known antigen. Points from the study as a whole: All four CD4+ subsets of Type 1 diabetes patients contained TCRB CDR3s that were moderately but significantly shorter.

What was sequenced was naive CD4+ T cells from blood. The receptors were sampled from a man between 18 and 29 years old with type 1 diabetes.

This clone turned up a few times. This chain uses TRBV5-1 with TRBJ1-1; the match to TRBD1 covers 10 bases. Trimming at V came to 4 bases and at J to 3 bases, leaving 6 bases not matched to a gene. This CDR3 spans 15 amino acids. The germline V gene encodes CDR1 SGHRS and CDR2 YFSETQ. CDR3 in DNA: TGCGCCAGCAGCGCGTTGGACAGGGGGGACACTGAAGCTTTCTTT. The encoded protein is CASSALDRGDTEAFF.

This chain joins TRBV29-1 and TRBJ1-1, with D possibly matching TRBD1 (6 bases). Trimming cost V 6 bases and J 0 bases, with 11 bases left between them. Per germline, CDR1 SQVTM and CDR2 ANQGSEA. CDR3 length: 13 amino acids. The chain's CDR3 is CSVDRLMNTEAFF. The CDR3 DNA follows: TGCAGCGTCGACAGGTTGATGAACACTGAAGCTTTCTTT.

The chain combines TRBV9 with TRBJ1-3; 8 nucleotides agree with TRBD1. J gave up 0 bases and V 9 bases, and 5 bases lay outside the gene matches. Germline assignment: CDR1 SGDLS and CDR2 YYNGEE. The CDR3 totals 14 residues. The CDR3 loop reads CATGQGYSGNTIYF. CDR3 in DNA: TGTGCCACAGGACAGGGATACTCTGGAAACACCATATATTTT.

The rearrangement links TRBV18 to TRBJ1-1; D not certain. This CDR3 is 13 amino acids long. Trimming removed 2 bases at V and 7 bases at J, with 11 bases between. Germline CDR1 reads KGHSH; CDR2 reads LQKENI. CDR3 residues: CASSPVNRNEAFF. Here the CDR3 DNA reads TGTGCCAGCTCACCAGTGAACCGAAATGAAGCTTTCTTT.

The rearrangement links TRBV2 to TRBJ1-2, with TRBD1 as a possible D gene (6 bases). The germline V gene encodes CDR1 SNHLY and CDR2 FYNNEI. V lost 4 bases and J 10 bases, leaving 13 bases between the germline ends. This CDR3 is built from 12 residues. Here the CDR3 DNA reads TGTGCCAGCAGTGCAGAGACAGGACACTACACCTTC. It encodes CASSAETGHYTF. Together with reference TRBV2 and TRBJ1-2, the CDR3 gives the full variable domain: EPEVTQTPSHQVTQMGQEVILRCVPISNHLYFYWYRQILGQKVEFLVSFYNNEISEKSEIFDDQFSVERPDGSNFTLKIRSTKLEDSAMYFCASSAETGHYTFGSGTRLTVV.

A few counts support this clone. This rearrangement joins TRBV29-1 to TRBJ1-4; no firm D call. This CDR3 region has 13 residues. Per the germline V gene, CDR1 is SQVTM and CDR2 is ANQGSEA. Trimming pared 4 bases from V and 8 bases from J, leaving 14 bases between. CDR3 sequence: CSVALDGWEKLFF. DNA of the CDR3: TGCAGCGTTGCGTTGGACGGCTGGGAAAAACTGTTTTTT.

The V and J genes are TRBV15 and TRBJ1-6; no reliable D call. Germline CDR1 LNHNV, CDR2 YYDKDF (reference sequence). V lost 0 bases, J lost 7 bases, and 4 bases lay in between. The CDR3 sequence is 13 residues long. In nucleotides, the CDR3 is TGTGCCACCAGCAGAGATACGAATTCACCCCTCCACTTT. This gives the protein CATSRDTNSPLHF.

This clone was counted between two and nine times. This chain uses TRBV18 with TRBJ1-1, with D possibly matching TRBD1 (5 bases). Between the trimmed V and J ends, which lost 3 bases and 5 bases, there was a span of 16 bases. The CDR3 loop spans 15 amino acids. CDR1 and CDR2 (germline): KGHSH, LQKENI. The CDR3 region has the DNA TGTGCCAGCTCACCTGGACACTTGAGTGGAACTGAAGCTTTCTTT. Protein sequence: CASSPGHLSGTEAFF.

This clone was counted only a few times. The gene calls are TRBV4-1 and TRBJ2-7, with D maybe TRBD1 (6 bases). The V gene's germline CDR1 is MGHRA and CDR2 YSYEKL. The CDR3 consists of 15 residues. Trimming left V 0 bases short and J 4 bases short, with 13 bases between. The CDR3 region has the DNA TGCGCCAGCAGCCAAGACCAGGGGTCCCCATACGAGCAGTACTTC. Protein: CASSQDQGSPYEQYF.

The chain is built from TRBV9 and TRBJ1-1; D is ambiguous. The CDR3 sequence is 14 residues long. V was shortened by 0 bases and J by 8 bases, with 14 bases between the two germline ends. CDR1 is SGDLS, CDR2 YYNGEE, per germline. CDR3 amino acids: CASSVVNSSPEAFF. The CDR3 DNA sequence: TGTGCCAGCAGCGTAGTGAACAGCTCCCCCGAAGCTTTCTTT.

This clone was found a few times. The chain employs TRBV9 and TRBJ2-2, with 10 bases matching TRBD1. CDR1 is SGDLS and CDR2 is YYNGEE in the germline V gene. There are 18 residues in the CDR3. The trim removed 3 bases at V and 2 bases at J, leaving 10 bases unmatched. DNA of the CDR3: TGTGCCAGCAGCGAGCCCTTGACAGGGGGCCATAACACCGGGGAGCTGTTTTTT. This encodes CASSEPLTGGHNTGELFF.

This chain connects TRBV9 to TRBJ1-6, with unresolved D. Germline CDR1 is SGDLS and CDR2 is YYNGEE. The V and J ends lost 1 base and 6 bases respectively, with 8 bases between them. This CDR3 has 14 residues. CDR3 coding DNA: TGTGCCAGCAGCGTAAACGAGGTTAATTCACCCCTCCACTTT. This translates into CASSVNEVNSPLHF.

The chain links TRBV7-9 to TRBJ1-1; D unclear. The CDR3 contains 12 residues. Germline assignment: CDR1 SEHNR and CDR2 FQNEAQ (reference sequence). The ends were cut back, 0 bases at V and 7 bases at J, with 6 bases in the middle. CDR3 sequence: CASSLALGEAFF. The CDR3 DNA reads as TGTGCCAGCAGCTTAGCCCTGGGTGAAGCTTTCTTT.

V usage is TRBV27 and J usage is TRBJ2-6, with 8 nucleotides matching TRBD1. The germline CDR1 and CDR2 sequences are MNHEY and SMNVEV (reference sequence). After removal of 5 bases from V and 4 bases from J, the junction contained 13 bases not matched to a gene. The CDR3 loop spans 18 amino acids. The CDR3: CASSHYKQGGSGANVLTF. The DNA of the CDR3 is TGTGCCAGCAGTCACTATAAACAGGGGGGAAGCGGGGCCAACGTCCTGACTTTC.

The chain is built from TRBV2 and TRBJ1-1; D perhaps matches TRBD1 (6 bases). Germline assignment: CDR1 SNHLY and CDR2 FYNNEI. The CDR3 has 13 residues. Trimming removed 4 bases from V and 3 bases from J, with 9 bases in between. The CDR3 region is CASSVQGYTEAFF. The CDR3, as DNA: TGTGCCAGCAGTGTTCAGGGGTACACTGAAGCTTTCTTT.

Written as DNA, the CDR3 is TGCAGCGTTGAAGGCCTATTAGGGGCTGAAGCTTTCTTT. Protein sequence: CSVEGLLGAEAFF. The J gene is TRBJ1-1, the V gene TRBV29-1, with D possibly matching TRBD1 (5 bases). This CDR3 region has 13 residues. Trimming took off 1 base at V and 6 bases at J, with 12 bases between the two ends. The germline CDR1 and CDR2 sequences are SQVTM and ANQGSEA. The full variable domain, completed using reference TRBV29-1 and TRBJ1-1, is SAVISQKPSRDICQRGTSLTIQCQVDSQVTMMFWYRQQPGQSLTLIATANQGSEATYESGFVIDKFPISRPNLTFSTLTVSNMSPEDSSIYLCSVEGLLGAEAFFGQGTRLTVV.

In regard to this clone: Other DNA sequences of this sample code for an identical CDR3. The rearrangement links TRBV5-1 to TRBJ1-1; maybe TRBD1 (6 bases). Trimming stripped 5 bases from V and 1 base from J, with 9 bases between. There are 13 residues in the CDR3. CDR1 is SGHRS, CDR2 YFSETQ, per germline. CDR3 region: CASSLDRNTEAFF. Written as DNA, the CDR3 is TGCGCCAGCAGTCTGGACAGGAACACTGAAGCTTTCTTT. Full variable domain (remainder filled in from reference TRBV5-1 and TRBJ1-1): KAGVTQTPRYLIKTRGQQVTLSCSPISGHRSVSWYQQTPGQGLQFLFEYFSETQRNKGNFPGRFSGRQFSNSRSEMNVSTLELGDSALYLCASSLDRNTEAFFGQGTRLTVV.